This T cell receptor beta chain was profiled in a study of T-cell memory formation after mild COVID-19 (dated by TCRdb to the early 2020s). Turning to the overall study: TCR sequence clusters from the two donors were found to be largely donor specific. In a couple of donors, T-cell clones that expanded and contracted after mild COVID-19 were followed by sequencing TCRalpha and TCRbeta repertoires longitudinally. The cohort was made up of two young adult volunteers, one female and one male, who were previously healthy.

Note on this clonotype: Which antigen it targets is not known. No base qualities exist here, and no much larger clone lies one base off it.

The sequencer was an Illumina NovaSeq 6000. TCRalpha and TCRbeta cDNA libraries were constructed by 5'RACE with constant-segment primers, with sample barcodes and unique molecular identifiers being introduced. Trizol reagent was used to extract RNA from every sample. Library amplification was performed in two PCR steps, and a second sample barcode and Illumina TruSeq adapters were introduced in the second step. The libraries were sequenced on an Illumina NovaSeq using 2 x 150 bp paired-end reads. Per the source publication's procedure: The reads were demultiplexed and collapsed into UMI-guided consensus sequences using migec v1.2.7. With mixcr v2.1.11, UMI consensuses were aligned to TRA and TRB V and J templates and assembled into clonotypes. Expanded or contracted clonotypes were those called significant by both edgeR and NoisET, with noise models trained on biological replicates. For edgeR calls, the cutoffs were a false discovery rate-adjusted p below 0.01 and a log2 fold-change threshold of 1. As an exploratory analysis of dynamics, max-normalized trajectories of the 1000 most abundant clonotypes were examined by PCA with hierarchical clustering. Separately sequenced CD4+ and CD8+ repertoires were used to assign the CD4 or CD8 phenotype of responding clones. TCRdb reworked the public reads: Q25 trimming with fastp, MiXCR clone assembly, productive beta chains retained. A single entry per CDR3 protein holds the most common genes and DNA from its merged rows. TCRdb, rather than the study authors, made the V and J calls. The sample data list around 470,000 distinct CDR3 sequences, and 20% of these were observed just once. The ten largest clones take up around 8.4% of the sample.

Beyond this particular receptor, the publication reports: Clones that contracted from day 15 to 85 showed balanced CD4/CD8 phenotypes, whereas a second wave of clones that expanded from day 15 to 37 leaned towards CD4+. Some responding clones were found in pre-infection memory, which suggests that pre-existing cross-reactive memory T cells took part in the SARS-CoV-2 response. SARS-CoV-2 specificity was not confirmed for the second-wave clones peaking on day 37. Only two mild cases were covered in the study, and larger cohorts including severe cases with pre-infection samples were considered necessary. Contracting CD4+ clones were found mainly in CM and EM memory subsets, while CD8+ clones were enriched in EMRA.

The CDR3 sequence holds 16 residues, the cysteine and phenylalanine included. This entry keeps only the CDR3 DNA: 48 bases, framed from base 1. V sheds 4 bases and J sheds 2 bases, leaving 18 bases between their ends. CDR1 and CDR2, per the germline V gene, are SNHLY and FYNNEI. PBMCs were isolated by Ficoll-Paque density gradient centrifugation. Sequencing input: PBMCs or a T cell subset sorted from them (not recorded which). This receptor was obtained from an adult woman who had mild COVID-19 (a few samples of this study predate the infection). The sample titles of this study are shuffled in the database, so cell type and time point are left out; the donor was told from shared clones. The rearrangement joined TRBV2 to TRBJ2-7; the D gene is perhaps TRBD2, on 6 matching bases. Here the CDR3 is given as CASSVFLGGATYEQYF. The nucleotide sequence reads as follows: TGTGCCAGCAGTGTCTTCCTGGGGGGAGCGACCTACGAGCAGTACTTC.